The 15 T cell receptor beta chains reported below all come from one sample, sequenced in a study of graft-versus-host responses after intestinal transplantation. Antigens of these TCRs are unknown. The method was immunoSEQ multiplex PCR; TCRdb's version includes in-frame clones alone and lacks a portion of them. Of about 110,000 clones in the sample, 90% to 95% are singletons; the top ten hold approximately 0.49%. Specimen: unstimulated CD8+ T cells sorted from spleen or lymph node cells, collected before intestinal transplant. These receptors were collected from a human donor who received an intestinal transplant.

This clone has just a few counts. The chain carries TRBV9 and TRBJ1-3; tentatively, D is TRBD1 (5 bases). Germline loops: CDR1 SGDLS, CDR2 YYNGEE. The CDR3 extends over 15 amino acids. V shed 2 bases and J shed 0 bases, with 9 bases lying between them. The CDR3: CASSVTGSSGNTIYF. In DNA form, the CDR3 reads TGTGCCAGCAGCGTTACAGGAAGCTCTGGAAACACCATATATTTT. Full variable domain (outside the CDR3, taken from reference TRBV9 and TRBJ1-3): DSGVTQTPKHLITATGQRVTLRCSPRSGDLSVYWYQQSLDQGLQFLIQYYNGEERAKGNILERFSAQQFPDLHSELNLSSLELGDSALYFCASSVTGSSGNTIYFGEGSWLTVV.

The rearrangement joins TRBV15 to TRBJ2-5; 7 bases are a match to TRBD1. The CDR3 is 14 amino acids. Germline V gene sequence: CDR1 LNHNV, CDR2 YYDKDF (reference sequence). With 3 bases clipped from V and 5 bases from J, the junction kept 6 bases outside the gene matches. The CDR3 sequence is CATSRGDRAETQYF. CDR3 DNA: TGTGCCACCAGCAGGGGAGACAGGGCCGAGACCCAGTACTTC.

The chain recombines TRBV28 with TRBJ2-7, with TRBD1 identical over 9 bases. The CDR3 has 13 amino acids. The germline V gene encodes CDR1 MDHEN and CDR2 SYDVKM. V trimming: 2 bases; J trimming: 4 bases; junction bases outside the gene matches: 0. The CDR3 sequence is CASSLDRGYEQYF. CDR3 DNA sequence: TGTGCCAGCAGTTTAGACAGGGGGTACGAGCAGTACTTC.

This clone has just a few counts. This sequence joins TRBV7-9 and TRBJ1-2; TRBD1 agrees at 9 bases. CDR3 length: 14 amino acids. Trimming took 5 bases from V and 6 from J; bases not matched to a gene: 7. The germline V gene encodes CDR1 SEHNR and CDR2 FQNEAQ (reference sequence). Here the CDR3 DNA reads TGTGCCAGCAGCGCGCCGGGACAGGGTAATGGCTACACCTTC. Protein: CASSAPGQGNGYTF. Full variable domain (missing parts from reference TRBV7-9 and TRBJ1-2): DTGVSQNPRHKITKRGQNVTFRCDPISEHNRLYWYRQTLGQGPEFLTYFQNEAQLEKSRLLSDRFSAERPKGSFSTLEIQRTEQGDSAMYLCASSAPGQGNGYTFGSGTRLTVV.

The chain links TRBV7-9 to TRBJ2-2; D is ambiguous. The CDR3 is made up of 12 amino acids. Germline V gene lookup returns CDR1 SEHNR and CDR2 FQNEAQ (reference sequence). CDR3 nucleotide sequence: TGTGCGGGAAGGCGGAACACCGGGGAGCTGTTTTTT. Protein sequence: CAGRRNTGELFF.

The rearrangement joins TRBV7-2 to TRBJ2-7; 7 bases are a match to TRBD2. Germline CDR1 and CDR2: SGHTA and FQGNSA. The V gene end was trimmed by 1 base and the J gene end by 2 bases; junction bases not matched to a gene: 11. The CDR3 is made up of 17 amino acids. The CDR3 here is CASSLGKGSGNPYEQYF. The CDR3 bases are TGTGCCAGCAGCTTAGGGAAAGGGAGCGGGAATCCCTACGAGCAGTACTTC.

The chain joins TRBV6-1 to TRBJ2-5, with 12 bases matching TRBD2. The length of the CDR3 is 16 residues. The germline CDR1 and CDR2 sequences are MNHNS and SASEGT. With 2 bases clipped from V and 1 base from J, the junction kept 2 bases outside the gene matches. CDR3 in amino acids: CASSELAGGGQETQYF. The CDR3 DNA reads TGTGCCAGCAGTGAACTAGCGGGGGGGGGCCAAGAGACCCAGTACTTC.

The chain recombines TRBV9 with TRBJ2-7; D is possibly TRBD1 or TRBD2 (5 bases each). CDR3 length: 16 residues. Germline-derived CDR1 and CDR2 are SGDLS and YYNGEE. V was pared by 0 bases and J by 5 bases, with 18 bases between. The CDR3 here is CASSVATGPGENEQYF. In DNA form, the CDR3 reads TGTGCCAGCAGCGTAGCTACGGGGCCCGGGGAGAACGAGCAGTACTTC.

The chain recombines TRBV10-3 with TRBJ2-1; TRBD1 agrees at 8 bases. Trimming cost V 6 bases and J 8 bases; bases outside gene matches: 3. The germline CDR1 and CDR2 sequences are ENHRY and SYGVKD. The CDR3 sequence is 12 residues long. CDR3 sequence (DNA): TGTGCCATCAGGGACAGGGTGGATGAGCAGTTCTTC. Protein: CAIRDRVDEQFF.

This clone was observed once. The rearrangement links TRBV13 to TRBJ2-7; TRBD2 agrees at 8 bases. This CDR3 has 14 residues. Germline assignment: CDR1 PRHDT and CDR2 FYEKMQ (reference sequence). V was clipped by 1 base and J by 3 bases; unmatched bases: 2. The CDR3 DNA is TGTGCCAGCAGCTTAGCAGGGACTAGCTACGAGCAGTACTTC. This codes for CASSLAGTSYEQYF.

The J gene is TRBJ2-3, the V gene TRBV6-5; D remains ambiguous. The V gene lost 6 bases and the J gene lost 3 bases, with 13 bases spanning the gap. This CDR3 comprises 14 residues. CDR1 is MNHEY and CDR2 is SVGAGI in the germline V gene. The CDR3 protein is CASSLGQNTDTQYF. CDR3 coding DNA: TGTGCCAGCAGCCTAGGCCAGAATACAGATACGCAGTATTTT.

The rearrangement links TRBV11-2 to TRBJ2-2; D is ambiguous. Germline CDR1 and CDR2: SGHAT and FQNNGV. V shed 1 base and J shed 6 bases, with 9 bases lying between them. This CDR3 region has 14 residues. CDR3 nucleotides: TGTGCCAGCAGCTTAGGACATATTGCCGGGGAGCTGTTTTTT. Its translation: CASSLGHIAGELFF. The full variable domain, rest sourced from reference TRBV11-2 and TRBJ2-2, is EAGVAQSPRYKIIEKRQSVAFWCNPISGHATLYWYQQILGQGPKLLIQFQNNGVVDDSQLPKDRFSAERLKGVDSTLKIQPAKLEDSAVYLCASSLGHIAGELFFGEGSRLTVL.

The V and J genes are TRBV10-2 and TRBJ2-7; the D call may be TRBD1 or TRBD2 (5 bases each). Germline assignment: CDR1 WSHSY and CDR2 SAAADI. Trimming pared 8 bases from V and 2 bases from J, leaving 13 bases between. The CDR3 consists of 13 residues. The CDR3 is CASGLGTPYEQYF. Written as DNA, the CDR3 is TGCGCCAGCGGCCTTGGGACCCCCTACGAGCAGTACTTC.

The chain employs TRBV27 and TRBJ1-1; maybe TRBD1 (6 bases). V was trimmed by 10 bases and J by 0 bases, leaving 9 bases between them. Per germline, CDR1 MNHEY and CDR2 SMNVEV (reference sequence). The CDR3 has 12 amino acids. The chain's CDR3 is CATRGLNTEAFF. CDR3 DNA sequence: TGTGCCACCAGGGGCCTGAACACTGAAGCTTTCTTT.

This rearrangement joins TRBV6-5 to TRBJ1-2; tentative D call: TRBD1 (5 bases). The CDR3 consists of 13 residues. V lost 0 bases and J 8 bases, leaving 10 bases between the germline ends. The germline gives CDR1 MNHEY, CDR2 SVGAGI. The CDR3 region is CASSYSGGVGYTF. DNA of the CDR3: TGTGCCAGCAGTTACTCGGGGGGGGTCGGCTACACCTTC.